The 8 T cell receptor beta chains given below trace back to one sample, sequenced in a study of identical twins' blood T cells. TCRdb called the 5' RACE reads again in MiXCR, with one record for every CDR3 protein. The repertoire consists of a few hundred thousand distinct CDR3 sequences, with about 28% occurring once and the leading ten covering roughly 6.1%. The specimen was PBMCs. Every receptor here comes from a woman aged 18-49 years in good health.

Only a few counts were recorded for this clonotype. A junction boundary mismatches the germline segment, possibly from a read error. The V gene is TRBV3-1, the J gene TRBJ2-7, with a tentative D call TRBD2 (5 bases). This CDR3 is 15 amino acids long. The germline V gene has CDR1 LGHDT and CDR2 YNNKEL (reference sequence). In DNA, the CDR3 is TGTGCCAGCAGCCTACTCGGGGATCTTTCCTACGTGCAGTACTTC. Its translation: CASSLLGDLSYVQYF.

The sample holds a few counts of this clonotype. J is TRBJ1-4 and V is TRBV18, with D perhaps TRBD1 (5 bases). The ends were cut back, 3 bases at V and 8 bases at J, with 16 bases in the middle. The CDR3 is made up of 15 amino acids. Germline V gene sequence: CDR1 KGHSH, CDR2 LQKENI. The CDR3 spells CASSPFWDLREKLFF. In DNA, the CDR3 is TGTGCCAGCTCACCTTTTTGGGACCTTCGGGAAAAACTGTTTTTT.

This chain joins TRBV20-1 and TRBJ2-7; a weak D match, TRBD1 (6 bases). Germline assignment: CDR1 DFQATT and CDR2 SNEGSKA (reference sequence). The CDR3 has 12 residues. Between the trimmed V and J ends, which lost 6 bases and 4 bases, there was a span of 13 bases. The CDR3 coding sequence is TGCAGTGCAGCCCGGGACACTTACGAGCAGTACTTC. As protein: CSAARDTYEQYF.

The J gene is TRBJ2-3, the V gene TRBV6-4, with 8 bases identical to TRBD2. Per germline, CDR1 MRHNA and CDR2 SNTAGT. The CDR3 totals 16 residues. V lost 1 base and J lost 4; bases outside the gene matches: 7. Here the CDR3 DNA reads TGTGCCAGCAGTGACTTCACGGGAGGGCCGTCAGATACGCAGTATTTT. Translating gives CASSDFTGGPSDTQYF.

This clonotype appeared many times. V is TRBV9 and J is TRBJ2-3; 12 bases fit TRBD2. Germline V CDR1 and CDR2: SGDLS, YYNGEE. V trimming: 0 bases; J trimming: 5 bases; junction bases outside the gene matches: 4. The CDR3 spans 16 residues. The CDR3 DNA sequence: TGTGCCAGCAGCGTAGCTAGCGGGAGGGCAATAGATACGCAGTATTTT. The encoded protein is CASSVASGRAIDTQYF.

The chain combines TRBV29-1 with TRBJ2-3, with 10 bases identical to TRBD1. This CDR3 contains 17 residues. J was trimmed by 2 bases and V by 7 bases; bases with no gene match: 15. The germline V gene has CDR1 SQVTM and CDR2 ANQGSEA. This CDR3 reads CSANRVGQGINTDTQYF. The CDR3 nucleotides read TGCAGCGCTAACCGAGTGGGACAGGGGATTAACACAGATACGCAGTATTTT.

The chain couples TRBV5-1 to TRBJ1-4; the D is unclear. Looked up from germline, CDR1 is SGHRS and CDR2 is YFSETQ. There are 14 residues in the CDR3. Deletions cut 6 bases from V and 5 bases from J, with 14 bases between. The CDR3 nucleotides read TGCGCCAGCAACGGTGGCAGAGCGAATGAAAAACTGTTTTTT. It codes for CASNGGRANEKLFF. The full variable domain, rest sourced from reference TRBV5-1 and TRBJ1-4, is KAGVTQTPRYLIKTRGQQVTLSCSPISGHRSVSWYQQTPGQGLQFLFEYFSETQRNKGNFPGRFSGRQFSNSRSEMNVSTLELGDSALYLCASNGGRANEKLFFGSGTQLSVL.

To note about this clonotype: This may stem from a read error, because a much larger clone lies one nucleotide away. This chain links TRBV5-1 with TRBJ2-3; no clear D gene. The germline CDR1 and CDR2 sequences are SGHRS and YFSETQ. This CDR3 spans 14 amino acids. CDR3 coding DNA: TGCACCAGCAGCCTATTTCGCCACACAGATACGCAGTATTTT. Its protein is CTSSLFRHTDTQYF.